These 13 T cell receptor beta chains were all obtained from the same sample, sequenced in a study of technical replicates of blood from a few donors. Assay: immunoSEQ multiplex PCR; the TCRdb copy retains only in-frame clones and omits some. The repertoire consists of 65,000 to 90,000 clones, with around 94% occurring once and the leading ten covering 0.39%. The sequencing input was T cells isolated from PBMCs. The source is a human donor in good health.

The chain has TRBV5-6 and TRBJ1-2; TRBD1 matches 11 bases. From germline, CDR1 is SGHDT and CDR2 YYEEEE. The V segment lost 5 bases and the J segment 2 bases; nucleotides outside the gene matches: 2. The CDR3 sequence is 14 residues long. The CDR3, as DNA: TGTGCCAGCAGGCGGGACAGGGGGAACTATGGCTACACCTTC. The encoded protein is CASRRDRGNYGYTF.

This clone was detected only once. This chain uses TRBV21-1 with TRBJ2-7; TRBD2, as called in the table, went unchecked against the DNA. TRBV21-1 is given as a pseudogene. The CDR3 contains 15 residues. CDR3 sequence: CASSTQTSGSHEQYF. The CDR3 nucleotides read TGTGCCAGCAGCACACAAACTAGCGGGAGTCACGAGCAGTACTTC.

The chain uses TRBV7-6 and TRBJ2-4, with TRBD2 matching 14 bases. This CDR3 has 15 residues. The ends lost 5 bases at V and 13 bases at J; junction bases unmatched: 10. Germline V CDR1 and CDR2: SGHVS, FNYEAQ. The CDR3 here is CASSPGLAGERSQYF. CDR3 sequence (DNA): TGTGCCAGCAGCCCGGGACTAGCGGGAGAAAGAAGCCAGTACTTC.

The V and J genes are TRBV19 and TRBJ2-7, with D possibly matching TRBD2 (6 bases). V lost 1 base and J 4 bases, leaving 8 bases between the germline ends. Looked up from germline, CDR1 is LNHDA and CDR2 is SQIVND (reference sequence). This CDR3 spans 13 amino acids. In DNA, the CDR3 is TGTGCCAGTAGTATAGTTAGCGGTTACGAGCAGTACTTC. It codes for CASSIVSGYEQYF.

The V gene is TRBV27, the J gene TRBJ1-1; D is uncertain. Per germline, CDR1 MNHEY and CDR2 SMNVEV (reference sequence). The ends were cut back, 2 bases at V and 1 base at J, with 5 bases in the middle. The CDR3 consists of 13 residues. Here the CDR3 reads CASSLQQNTEAFF. The CDR3 DNA follows: TGTGCCAGCAGTTTACAACAGAACACTGAAGCTTTCTTT.

V usage is TRBV7-3 and J usage is TRBJ2-1, with a weak D call TRBD2 (5 bases). The ends were cut back, 4 bases at V and 7 bases at J, with 14 bases in the middle. The V gene's germline CDR1 is SGHTA and CDR2 FQGTGA. The length of the CDR3 is 14 residues. The chain's CDR3 is CASSSGRPGNEQFF. The CDR3 bases are TGTGCCAGCAGCTCCGGGCGTCCGGGGAATGAGCAGTTCTTC.

The CDR3: CASSPRGQGGNYGYTF. CDR3 bases: TGTGCCAGTAGTCCGAGAGGACAGGGGGGTAACTATGGCTACACCTTC. The V call is TRBV19, the J call TRBJ1-2; 10 nucleotides line up with TRBD1. The CDR3 runs to 16 residues. Germline values: CDR1 LNHDA, CDR2 SQIVND (reference sequence). Trimming took 5 bases from V and 1 from J; bases not matched to a gene: 7.

The V gene is TRBV5-1, the J gene TRBJ1-2; 7 bases agree with TRBD1. CDR1 and CDR2 (germline): SGHRS, YFSETQ. The V gene end was trimmed by 4 bases and the J gene end by 4 bases; junction bases not matched to a gene: 10. CDR3 length equals 15 residues. CDR3 bases: TGCGCCAGCAGCACCCAGGGGACAGTGTCCTATGGCTACACCTTC. This sequence encodes CASSTQGTVSYGYTF.

V is TRBV28 and J is TRBJ1-1; 8 bases fit TRBD1. The CDR3 runs 12 residues. With 5 bases clipped from V and 5 bases from J, the junction kept 1 base outside the gene matches. The germline gives CDR1 MDHEN, CDR2 SYDVKM. The CDR3 is CASSTGGTEAFF. The CDR3 DNA sequence: TGTGCCAGCAGTACAGGGGGAACTGAAGCTTTCTTT.

The chain links TRBV6-6 to TRBJ2-1; 10 bases fit TRBD2. With 5 bases clipped from V and 6 bases from J, the junction kept 10 bases outside the gene matches. Per germline, CDR1 MNHNY and CDR2 SVGAGI (reference sequence). The CDR3 extends over 16 amino acids. The CDR3 DNA is TGTGCCAGCAGTCCCACCGAGCGGGGGGGTCTCAATGAGCAGTTCTTC. Amino acids: CASSPTERGGLNEQFF.

The DNA for the CDR3 is TGTGCCAGCAGGTCCTCGGGACAGGGTTGGGACGAGCAGTACTTC. Translation: CASRSSGQGWDEQYF. The chain is built from TRBV27 and TRBJ2-7; 9 bases agree with TRBD1. The CDR3 extends over 15 amino acids. Germline CDR1 is MNHEY and CDR2 is SMNVEV (reference sequence). The V segment lost 6 bases and the J segment 5 bases; nucleotides outside the gene matches: 11.

The V gene is TRBV10-3, the J gene TRBJ1-1; D possibly corresponds to TRBD1 (5 bases). CDR3 length equals 14 residues. The germline V and J ends were trimmed by 5 bases and 1 base, with 11 bases remaining between them. Per the germline V gene, CDR1 is ENHRY and CDR2 is SYGVKD. CDR3 loop: CAISQGHPNTEAFF. CDR3 coding DNA: TGTGCCATCAGTCAAGGACATCCGAACACTGAAGCTTTCTTT.

The genes are TRBV14 and TRBJ1-2; TRBD1 agrees at 7 bases. Germline-derived CDR1 and CDR2 are SGHDN and FVKESK. The CDR3 loop spans 16 amino acids. The J segment lost 5 bases and the V segment lost 1 base, leaving 10 bases of the junction unmatched. The CDR3 DNA follows: TGTGCCAGCAGCCAAGGCTCGCCTACAGGGGCGTATGGCTACACCTTC. Residues: CASSQGSPTGAYGYTF.